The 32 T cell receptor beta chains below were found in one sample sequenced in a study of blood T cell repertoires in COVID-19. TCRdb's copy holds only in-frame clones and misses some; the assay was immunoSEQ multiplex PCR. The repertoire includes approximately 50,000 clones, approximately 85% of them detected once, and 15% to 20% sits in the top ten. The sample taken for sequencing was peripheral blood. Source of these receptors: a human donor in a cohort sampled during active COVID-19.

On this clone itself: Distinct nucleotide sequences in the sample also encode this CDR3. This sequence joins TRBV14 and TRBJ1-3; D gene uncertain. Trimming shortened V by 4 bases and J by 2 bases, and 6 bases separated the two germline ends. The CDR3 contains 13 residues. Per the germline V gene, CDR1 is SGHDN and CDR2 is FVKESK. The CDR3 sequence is CASSPRAGNTIYF. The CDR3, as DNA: TGTGCCAGCAGCCCTAGAGCTGGAAACACCATATATTTT. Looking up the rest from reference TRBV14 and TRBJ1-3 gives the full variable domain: EAGVTQFPSHSVIEKGQTVTLRCDPISGHDNLYWYRRVMGKEIKFLLHFVKESKQDESGMPNNRFLAERTGGTYSTLKVQPAELEDSGVYFCASSPRAGNTIYFGEGSWLTVV.

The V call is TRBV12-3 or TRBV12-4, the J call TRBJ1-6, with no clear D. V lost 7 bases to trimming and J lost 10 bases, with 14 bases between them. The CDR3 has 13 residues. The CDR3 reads CASNNAIGSPLHF. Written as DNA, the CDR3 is TGTGCCAGCAATAATGCCATCGGGTCACCCCTCCACTTT.

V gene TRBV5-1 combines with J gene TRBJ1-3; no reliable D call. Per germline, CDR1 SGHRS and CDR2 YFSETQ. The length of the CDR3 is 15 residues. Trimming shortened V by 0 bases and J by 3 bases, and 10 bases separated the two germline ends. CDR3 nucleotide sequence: TGCGCCAGCAGCTTGGCCGCAGGTGTTGGAAACACCATATATTTT. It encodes CASSLAAGVGNTIYF.

The CDR3 reads CASSPLADGELFF. Here the CDR3 DNA reads TGTGCCAGCTCACCATTGGCCGACGGGGAGCTGTTTTTT. The V and J genes are TRBV18 and TRBJ2-2; D call uncertain. The CDR3 is 13 residues long. The V gene's germline CDR1 is KGHSH and CDR2 LQKENI. The germline V and J ends were trimmed by 2 bases and 7 bases, with 8 bases remaining between them.

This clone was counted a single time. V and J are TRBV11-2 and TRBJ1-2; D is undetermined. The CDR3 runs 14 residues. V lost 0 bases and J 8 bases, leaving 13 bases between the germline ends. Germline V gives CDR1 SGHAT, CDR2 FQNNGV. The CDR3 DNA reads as TGTGCCAGCAGCTTAGATTCGGGAGATCACGGCTACACCTTC. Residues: CASSLDSGDHGYTF.

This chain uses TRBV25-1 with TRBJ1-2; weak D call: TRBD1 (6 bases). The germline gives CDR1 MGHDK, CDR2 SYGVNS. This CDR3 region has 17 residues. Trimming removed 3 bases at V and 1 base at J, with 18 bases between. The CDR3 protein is CASSDGQFSGFNYGYTF. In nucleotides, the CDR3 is TGTGCCAGCAGTGACGGACAGTTTTCCGGATTTAACTATGGCTACACCTTC.

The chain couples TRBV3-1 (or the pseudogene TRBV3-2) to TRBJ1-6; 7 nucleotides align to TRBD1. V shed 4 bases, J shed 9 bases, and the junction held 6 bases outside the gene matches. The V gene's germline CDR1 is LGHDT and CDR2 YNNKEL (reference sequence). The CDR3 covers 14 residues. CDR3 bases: TGTGCCAGCAGCCCCCGACAGGGCAGTTCACCCCTCCACTTT. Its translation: CASSPRQGSSPLHF.

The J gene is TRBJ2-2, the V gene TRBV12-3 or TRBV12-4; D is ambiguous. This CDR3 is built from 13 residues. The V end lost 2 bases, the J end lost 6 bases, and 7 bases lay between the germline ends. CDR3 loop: CASSLNGPGELFF. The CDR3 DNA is TGTGCCAGCAGTTTAAACGGTCCCGGGGAGCTGTTTTTT.

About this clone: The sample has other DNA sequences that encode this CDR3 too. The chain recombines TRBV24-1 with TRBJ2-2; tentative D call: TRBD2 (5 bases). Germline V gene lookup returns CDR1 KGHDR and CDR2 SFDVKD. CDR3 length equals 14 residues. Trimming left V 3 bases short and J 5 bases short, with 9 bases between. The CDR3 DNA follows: TGTGCCACCAGTGATCTAACGGGAACCGGGGAGCTGTTTTTT. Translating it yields CATSDLTGTGELFF.

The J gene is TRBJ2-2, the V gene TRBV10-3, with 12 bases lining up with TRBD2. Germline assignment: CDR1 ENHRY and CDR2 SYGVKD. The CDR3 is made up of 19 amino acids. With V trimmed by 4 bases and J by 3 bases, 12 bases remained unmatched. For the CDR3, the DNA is TGTGCCATCAGTGGGAGACTAGCGGGGGCCCCCAGCGACACCGGGGAGCTGTTTTTT. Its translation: CAISGRLAGAPSDTGELFF.

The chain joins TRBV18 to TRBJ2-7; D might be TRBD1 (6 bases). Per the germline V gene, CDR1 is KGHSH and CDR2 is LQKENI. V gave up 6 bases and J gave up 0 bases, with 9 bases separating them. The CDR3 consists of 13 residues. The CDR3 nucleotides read TGTGCCAGCTCCTTGGACAGCTCCTACGAGCAGTACTTC. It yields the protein CASSLDSSYEQYF.

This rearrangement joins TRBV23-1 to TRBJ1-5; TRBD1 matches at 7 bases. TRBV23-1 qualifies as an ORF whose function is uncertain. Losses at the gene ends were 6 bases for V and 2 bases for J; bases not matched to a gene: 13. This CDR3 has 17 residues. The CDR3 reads CASREATGTPGNQPQHF. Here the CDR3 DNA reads TGCGCCAGCAGGGAGGCGACAGGGACGCCAGGCAATCAGCCCCAGCATTTT.

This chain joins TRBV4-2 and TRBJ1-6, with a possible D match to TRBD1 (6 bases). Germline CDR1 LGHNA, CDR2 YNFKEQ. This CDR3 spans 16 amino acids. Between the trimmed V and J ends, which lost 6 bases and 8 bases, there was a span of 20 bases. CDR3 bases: TGTGCCAGCAGGAACCCACAACAGGGTGGGGATTCACCCCTCCACTTT. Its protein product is CASRNPQQGGDSPLHF.

The CDR3 is CASSIIQWDTGANVLTF. The CDR3, as DNA: TGTGCCAGTAGTATCATCCAGTGGGACACTGGGGCCAACGTCCTGACTTTC. The chain uses TRBV19 and TRBJ2-6; tentative D call: TRBD1 (6 bases). This CDR3 has 17 amino acids. The germline gives CDR1 LNHDA, CDR2 SQIVND (reference sequence). The V end was cut by 3 bases, the J end by 2 bases, with 14 bases between.

CDR3 sequence: CASSFSGAYNEQFF. DNA for the CDR3: TGTGCCAGCAGCTTCAGCGGAGCCTACAATGAGCAGTTCTTC. The chain joins TRBV7-9 to TRBJ2-1; a weak D match, TRBD2 (5 bases). CDR1 SEHNR and CDR2 FQNEAQ come from the germline V gene (reference sequence). V was shortened by 3 bases and J by 2 bases, with 8 bases between the two germline ends. The CDR3 extends over 14 amino acids.

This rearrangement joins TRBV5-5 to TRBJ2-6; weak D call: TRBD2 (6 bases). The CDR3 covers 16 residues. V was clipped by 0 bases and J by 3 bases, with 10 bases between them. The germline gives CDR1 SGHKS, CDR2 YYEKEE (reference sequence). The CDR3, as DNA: TGTGCCAGCAGCTTGGCCGGGGGAGTTGGGGCCAACGTCCTGACTTTC. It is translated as CASSLAGGVGANVLTF.

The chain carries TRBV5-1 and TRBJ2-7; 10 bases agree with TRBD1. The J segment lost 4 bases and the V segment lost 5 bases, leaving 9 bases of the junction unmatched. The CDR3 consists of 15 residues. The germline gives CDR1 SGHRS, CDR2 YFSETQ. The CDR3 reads CASREGTGVWYEQYF. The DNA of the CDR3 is TGCGCCAGCAGGGAGGGGACAGGGGTTTGGTACGAGCAGTACTTC.

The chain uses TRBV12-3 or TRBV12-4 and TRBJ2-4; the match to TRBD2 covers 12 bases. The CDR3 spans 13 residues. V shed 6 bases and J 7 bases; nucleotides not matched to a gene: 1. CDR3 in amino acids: CASRTSGSNIQYF. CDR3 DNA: TGTGCCAGCAGGACTAGCGGGAGTAACATTCAGTACTTC.

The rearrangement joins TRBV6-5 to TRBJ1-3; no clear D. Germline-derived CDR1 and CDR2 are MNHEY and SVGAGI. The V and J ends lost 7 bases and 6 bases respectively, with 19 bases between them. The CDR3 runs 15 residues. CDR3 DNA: TGTGCCAGCAAAAGGGATTGGGCGGAGGCAAACACCATATATTTT. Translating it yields CASKRDWAEANTIYF.

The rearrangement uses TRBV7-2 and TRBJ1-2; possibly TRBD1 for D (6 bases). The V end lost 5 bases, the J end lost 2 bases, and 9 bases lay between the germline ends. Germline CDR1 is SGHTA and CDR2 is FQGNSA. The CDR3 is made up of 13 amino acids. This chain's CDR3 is CASSHTGNYGYTF. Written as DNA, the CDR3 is TGTGCCAGCAGCCATACAGGGAACTATGGCTACACCTTC.

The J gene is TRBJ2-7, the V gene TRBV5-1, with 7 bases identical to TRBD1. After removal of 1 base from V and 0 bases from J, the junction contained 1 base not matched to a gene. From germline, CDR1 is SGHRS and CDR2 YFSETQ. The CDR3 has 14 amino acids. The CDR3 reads CASSLRDSSYEQYF. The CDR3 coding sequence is TGCGCCAGCAGCTTGAGGGACAGCTCCTACGAGCAGTACTTC.

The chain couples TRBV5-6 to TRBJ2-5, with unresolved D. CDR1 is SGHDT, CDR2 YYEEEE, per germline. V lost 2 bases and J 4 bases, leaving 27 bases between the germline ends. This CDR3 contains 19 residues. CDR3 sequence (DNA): TGTGCCAGCAGCTTAATACGGAACCCCCTCCAACCTACGGGAGAGACCCAGTACTTC. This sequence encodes CASSLIRNPLQPTGETQYF.

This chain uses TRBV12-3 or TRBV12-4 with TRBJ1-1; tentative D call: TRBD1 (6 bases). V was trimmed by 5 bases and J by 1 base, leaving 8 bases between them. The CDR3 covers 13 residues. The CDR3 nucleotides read TGTGCCAGCAGTACGACAGGGAACACTGAAGCTTTCTTT. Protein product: CASSTTGNTEAFF.

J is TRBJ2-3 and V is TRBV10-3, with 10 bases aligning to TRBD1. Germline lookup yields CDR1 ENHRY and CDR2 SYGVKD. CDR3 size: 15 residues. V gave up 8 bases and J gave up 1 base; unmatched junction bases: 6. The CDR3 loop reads CAIRRDRGGTDTQYF. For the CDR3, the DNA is TGTGCCATCCGGAGGGACAGGGGAGGCACAGATACGCAGTATTTT.

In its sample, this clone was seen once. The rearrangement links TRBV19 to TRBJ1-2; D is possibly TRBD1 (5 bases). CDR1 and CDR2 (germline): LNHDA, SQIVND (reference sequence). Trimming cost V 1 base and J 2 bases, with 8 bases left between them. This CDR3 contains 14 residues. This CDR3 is CASSIVTGNYGYTF. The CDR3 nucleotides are TGTGCCAGTAGTATAGTAACAGGCAACTATGGCTACACCTTC.

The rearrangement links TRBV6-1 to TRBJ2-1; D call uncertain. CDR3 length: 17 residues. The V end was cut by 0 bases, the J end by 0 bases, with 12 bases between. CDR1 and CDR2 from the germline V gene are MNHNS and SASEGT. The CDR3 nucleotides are TGTGCCAGCAGTGAAGCCCTTGTCGTGAGCTCCTACAATGAGCAGTTCTTC. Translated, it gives CASSEALVVSSYNEQFF.

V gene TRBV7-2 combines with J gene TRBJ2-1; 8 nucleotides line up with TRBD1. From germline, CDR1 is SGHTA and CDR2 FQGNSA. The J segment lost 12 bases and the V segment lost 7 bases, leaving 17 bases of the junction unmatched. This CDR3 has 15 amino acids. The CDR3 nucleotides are TGTGCCAGCACTTTAGGAGGGACAGGAGGCTCAGGGCAGTTCTTC. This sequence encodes CASTLGGTGGSGQFF.

This CDR3 reads CASSGTGSVGNSPLHF. CDR3 DNA: TGTGCCAGCAGTGGTACAGGGAGTGTTGGTAATTCACCCCTCCACTTT. The chain couples TRBV2 to TRBJ1-6, with TRBD1 as a possible D gene (6 bases). Germline V lookup: CDR1 SNHLY, CDR2 FYNNEI. The V and J ends lost 4 bases and 6 bases respectively, with 16 bases between them. The CDR3 totals 16 residues.

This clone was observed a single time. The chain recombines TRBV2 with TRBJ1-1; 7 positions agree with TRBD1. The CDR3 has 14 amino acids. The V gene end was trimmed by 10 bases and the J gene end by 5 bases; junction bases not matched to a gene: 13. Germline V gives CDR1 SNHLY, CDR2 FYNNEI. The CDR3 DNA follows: TGTGCCATCGCAACAGGGGCTCTTCGGACTGAAGCTTTCTTT. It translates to CAIATGALRTEAFF. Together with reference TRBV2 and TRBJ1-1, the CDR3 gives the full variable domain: EPEVTQTPSHQVTQMGQEVILRCVPISNHLYFYWYRQILGQKVEFLVSFYNNEISEKSEIFDDQFSVERPDGSNFTLKIRSTKLEDSAMYFCAIATGALRTEAFFGQGTRLTVV.

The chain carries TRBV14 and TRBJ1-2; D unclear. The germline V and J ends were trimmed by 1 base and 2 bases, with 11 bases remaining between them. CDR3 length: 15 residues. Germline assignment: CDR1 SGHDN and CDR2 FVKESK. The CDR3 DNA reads TGTGCCAGCAGCCAAGTACGGGGATTGAACTATGGCTACACCTTC. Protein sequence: CASSQVRGLNYGYTF.

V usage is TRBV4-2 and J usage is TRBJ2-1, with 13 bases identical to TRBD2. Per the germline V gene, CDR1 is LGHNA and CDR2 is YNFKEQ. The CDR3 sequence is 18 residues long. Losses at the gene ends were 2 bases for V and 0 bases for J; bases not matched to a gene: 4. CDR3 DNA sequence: TGTGCCAGCAGCCAAAGACTAGCGGGAGGTAGCTCCTACAATGAGCAGTTCTTC. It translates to CASSQRLAGGSSYNEQFF.

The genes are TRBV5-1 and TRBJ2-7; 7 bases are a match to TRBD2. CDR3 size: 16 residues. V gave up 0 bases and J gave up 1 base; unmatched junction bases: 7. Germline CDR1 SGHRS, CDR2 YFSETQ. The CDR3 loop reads CASSLAWGGSSYEQYF. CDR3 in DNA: TGCGCCAGCAGCTTGGCCTGGGGGGGTAGTTCCTACGAGCAGTACTTC.